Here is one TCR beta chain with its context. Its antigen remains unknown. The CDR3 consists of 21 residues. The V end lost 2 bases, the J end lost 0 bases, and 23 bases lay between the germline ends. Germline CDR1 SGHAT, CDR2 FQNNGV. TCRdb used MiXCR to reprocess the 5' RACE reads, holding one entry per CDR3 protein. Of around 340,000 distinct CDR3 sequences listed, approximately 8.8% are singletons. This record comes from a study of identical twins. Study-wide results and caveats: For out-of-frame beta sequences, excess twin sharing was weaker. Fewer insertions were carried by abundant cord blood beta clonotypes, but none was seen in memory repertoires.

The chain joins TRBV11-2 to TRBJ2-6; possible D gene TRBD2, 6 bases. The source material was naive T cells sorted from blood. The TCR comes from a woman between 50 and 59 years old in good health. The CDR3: CASSLIISGLHQRSGANVLTF. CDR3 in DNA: TGTGCCAGCAGCTTAATCATATCGGGACTTCATCAGCGCTCTGGGGCCAACGTCCTGACTTTC.